This T cell receptor (beta chain) was captured by sequencing in a study of PD-L1 blockade in urothelial cancer. The study's findings and limits: Tumor-associated blood clones were expanded more by durable-benefit patients at 3 weeks.

The CDR3 is made up of 13 amino acids. The V end lost 8 bases, the J end lost 4 bases, and 15 bases lay between the germline ends. The germline V gene encodes CDR1 SNHLY and CDR2 FYNNEI. Using immunoSEQ multiplex PCR, the repertoire was profiled, and TCRdb retains in-frame clones only, with some absent. The sample includes roughly 44,000 clones, around 80% of them seen just once. A note on this clone: The antigen is unknown.

V gene TRBV2 combines with J gene TRBJ2-7, with D possibly matching TRBD2 (6 bases). Sequenced material: PBMCs, taken around atezolizumab (anti-PD-L1) treatment. The TCR comes from a man aged 70 or older with urothelial cancer. The CDR3 nucleotides read TGTGCCAGCCAGCTGGGGGAGGTGTACGAGCAGTACTTC. This gives the protein CASQLGEVYEQYF.